This T cell receptor beta chain was obtained from a study of CD8+CD57+ T cells in acquired aplastic anemia. The TCR beta profiling, which covered VDJ combination and CDR3 sequence, was carried out using genomic DNA as the template. TCRdb used MiXCR to reprocess the reads, holding one entry per CDR3 protein. In the table there are roughly 500,000 distinct CDR3 sequences, under 40% of which are singletons. This CDR3 region has 15 residues. Germline V gene sequence: CDR1 SNHLY, CDR2 FYNNEI. Trimming took off 5 bases at V and 0 bases at J, with 11 bases between the two ends. CD8+CD57+ cell expansion had been shown by flow cytometry in patients chosen for sequencing. This clonotype has more than one count but fewer than ten.

The specimen sequenced was sorted CD4+, CD8+, or CD8+CD57+ T cells (not recorded which) from PBMCs. The clonotype was recovered from a human donor with aplastic anemia. This chain links TRBV2 with TRBJ2-1; D not certain. The CDR3 region is CASSPDRSSYNEQFF. In DNA form, the CDR3 reads TGTGCCAGCAGTCCGGATAGGAGCTCCTACAATGAGCAGTTCTTC.